Presented here are 2 T cell receptor beta chains from one specimen sequenced in a study of cytomegalovirus exposure and HLA in healthy donors. Sequencing was performed with immunoSEQ multiplex PCR; in TCRdb, only in-frame clones are kept and a portion is missing. The sample gives roughly 260,000 clones, more than 75% of which show up once; 2.6% is in the top ten. The sequencing input was PBMCs. The origin of the receptors is a man younger than 30 in good health and CMV-seronegative.

The chain has TRBV9 and TRBJ2-2; perhaps TRBD2 as D (5 bases). Trimming cost V 0 bases and J 7 bases, with 16 bases left between them. Germline V gene sequence: CDR1 SGDLS, CDR2 YYNGEE. This CDR3 is built from 16 residues. This chain's CDR3 is CASSVDAGRIVGELFF. The CDR3 region has the DNA TGTGCCAGCAGCGTAGATGCGGGTAGGATTGTCGGGGAGCTGTTTTTT.

V usage is TRBV27 and J usage is TRBJ2-7; D is possibly TRBD1 (6 bases). The CDR3 loop spans 14 amino acids. V was clipped by 4 bases and J by 4 bases, with 14 bases between them. CDR1 MNHEY and CDR2 SMNVEV come from the germline V gene (reference sequence). CDR3 residues: CASSSARGWYEQYF. As DNA, the CDR3 is TGTGCCAGCAGTTCCGCTAGGGGGTGGTACGAGCAGTACTTC.